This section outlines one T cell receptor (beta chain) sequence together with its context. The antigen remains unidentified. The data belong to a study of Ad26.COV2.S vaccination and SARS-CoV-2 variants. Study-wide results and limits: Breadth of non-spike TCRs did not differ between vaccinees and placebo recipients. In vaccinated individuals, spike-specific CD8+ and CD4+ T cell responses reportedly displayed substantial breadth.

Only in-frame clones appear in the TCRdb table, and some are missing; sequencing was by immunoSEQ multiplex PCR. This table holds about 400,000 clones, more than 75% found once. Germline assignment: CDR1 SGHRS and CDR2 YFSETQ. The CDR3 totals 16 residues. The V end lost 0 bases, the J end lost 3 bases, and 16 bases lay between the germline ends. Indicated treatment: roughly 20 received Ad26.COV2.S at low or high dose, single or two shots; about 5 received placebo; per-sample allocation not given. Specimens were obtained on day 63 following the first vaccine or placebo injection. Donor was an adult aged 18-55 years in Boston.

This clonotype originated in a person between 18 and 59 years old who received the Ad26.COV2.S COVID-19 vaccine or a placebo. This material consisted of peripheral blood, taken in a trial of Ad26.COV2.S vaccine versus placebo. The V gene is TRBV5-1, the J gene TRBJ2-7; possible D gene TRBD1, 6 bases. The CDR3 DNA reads TGCGCCAGCAGCTTGGCCGCAGACAGGAGCGTCTACGAGCAGTACTTC. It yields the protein CASSLAADRSVYEQYF.